Listed here are 13 T cell receptor beta chains from one sample, sequenced in a study of post-analysis software for immune sequencing data (dated by TCRdb to about 2015). Results the study describes overall, beyond this receptor: Patients showed significantly higher frequencies than controls for a handful of TRBV segments, among them TRBV5-6, TRBV5-1 and TRBV20-1.

Library creation used PCR. For sequencing, an Illumina HiSeq 2500 was employed. To reduce PCR and sequencing biases, unique molecular identifiers were built into the TCR beta cDNA libraries. The public reads were quality trimmed at Q25 with fastp and then assembled into clones with MiXCR by TCRdb, keeping productive beta chains. CDR3 protein sequences are deduplicated, and each keeps its most common genes and DNA. A total of hundreds of thousands of distinct CDR3 sequences appear in this sample, 55% to 60% of them only once. The biggest ten clones account for about 10% of the sample. Antigen specificity for these receptors is unknown. Sample: blood. These receptors were collected from a girl aged 2-10 years with multiple sclerosis.

This rearrangement joins TRBV4-2 to TRBJ1-2; D is perhaps TRBD1 (6 bases). Trimming removed 0 bases at V and 0 bases at J, with 17 bases between. The CDR3 consists of 18 residues. The germline CDR1 and CDR2 sequences are LGHNA and YNFKEQ. CDR3 protein: CASSQEGSGVRPNYGYTF. The CDR3 nucleotides are TGTGCCAGCAGCCAAGAGGGGTCAGGGGTAAGACCTAACTATGGCTACACCTTC.

This sequence joins TRBV6-6 and TRBJ2-2; D is possibly TRBD2 (6 bases). Germline CDR1 MNHNY, CDR2 SVGAGI (reference sequence). V lost 6 bases and J lost 9, with 11 bases in between. This CDR3 is 12 amino acids long. The CDR3: CASSPEGRELFF. The CDR3 region has the DNA TGTGCCAGCAGCCCGGAGGGCCGGGAGCTGTTTTTT.

This chain links TRBV7-8 with TRBJ2-7; D may correspond to TRBD1 or TRBD2 (5 bases each). The germline V gene has CDR1 SGHVS and CDR2 FQNEAQ. V lost 4 bases and J 8 bases, leaving 15 bases between the germline ends. The CDR3 spans 13 residues. In nucleotides, the CDR3 is TGTGCCAGCAGCTCAATCGTACCGGGACAGCAGTACTTC. The encoded protein is CASSSIVPGQQYF.

This clonotype was observed a few times. V usage is TRBV7-2 and J usage is TRBJ1-5, with D perhaps matching TRBD1 (6 bases). The CDR3 is 14 amino acids. The germline CDR1 and CDR2 sequences are SGHTA and FQGNSA. The V end was cut by 4 bases, the J end by 6 bases, with 13 bases between. Written as DNA, the CDR3 is TGTGCCAGCAGCTCCGGGACACCCAGTCAGCCCCAGCATTTT. Its protein product is CASSSGTPSQPQHF.

The sample holds a few counts of this clonotype. V and J are TRBV29-1 and TRBJ2-5; 10 bases align to TRBD2. Germline lookup yields CDR1 SQVTM and CDR2 ANQGSEA. The trim removed 8 bases at V and 4 bases at J, leaving 13 bases unmatched. The CDR3 spans 15 residues. CDR3: CSLRSSSGGRETQYF. The CDR3, as DNA: TGCAGCCTACGAAGTTCTAGCGGGGGTAGAGAGACCCAGTACTTC.

The J gene is TRBJ2-1, the V gene TRBV20-1, with 12 bases fitting TRBD2. There are 15 residues in the CDR3. V shed 5 bases, J shed 7 bases, and the junction held 9 bases outside the gene matches. Germline V gene data show CDR1 as DFQATT and CDR2 as SNEGSKA (reference sequence). DNA of the CDR3: TGCAGTGCTTCTTCGGGACTAGCGGGTAGAAATGAGCAGTTCTTC. Translation: CSASSGLAGRNEQFF.

This chain connects TRBV2 to TRBJ2-2; a possible D gene is TRBD1 (6 bases). Looked up from germline, CDR1 is SNHLY and CDR2 is FYNNEI. The CDR3 sequence is 14 residues long. Trimming cost V 2 bases and J 4 bases, with 8 bases left between them. CDR3 region: CASSEQGTTGELFF. DNA for the CDR3: TGTGCCAGCAGTGAACAGGGGACCACCGGGGAGCTGTTTTTT.

This clonotype was picked up a small number of times. This sequence joins TRBV29-1 and TRBJ2-3, with D possibly TRBD2 on 7 matching bases. Trimming cost V 0 bases and J 6 bases, with 28 bases left between them. CDR3 length equals 19 residues. CDR1 SQVTM and CDR2 ANQGSEA come from the germline V gene. For the CDR3, the DNA is TGCAGCGTTGAAGATCTGGGGATTGGTGGGGGGGCTGACTCCGATACGCAGTATTTT. Its protein is CSVEDLGIGGGADSDTQYF.

The genes are TRBV6-2 or TRBV6-3 and TRBJ2-7; 13 bases align to TRBD2. The CDR3 has 16 amino acids. CDR1 MNHEY and CDR2 SVGEGT come from the germline V gene. J lost 4 bases, V lost 0 bases, and 3 bases had no gene match. The CDR3 DNA reads TGTGCCAGCAGTTACTCACGGACTAGCGGGAGTTACGAGCAGTACTTC. Its protein product is CASSYSRTSGSYEQYF.

This clonotype was seen only a few times. V and J are TRBV6-2 or TRBV6-3 and TRBJ2-7; the match to TRBD2 covers 7 bases. TRBJ2-4 explains the end of the DNA better; the J call may be wrong. Looked up from germline, CDR1 is MNHEY and CDR2 is SVGEGT. The CDR3 is made up of 15 amino acids. CDR3 nucleotide sequence: TGTGCCAGCAGCTCCCGGGACGGGACTATCAACATTCAGTACTTC. It specifies CASSSRDGTINIQYF.

The rearrangement joins TRBV13 to TRBJ2-7; 11 bases agree with TRBD1. Germline V gene lookup returns CDR1 PRHDT and CDR2 FYEKMQ (reference sequence). V shed 5 bases, J shed 1 base, and the junction held 13 bases outside the gene matches. The length of the CDR3 is 18 residues. The CDR3 sequence: CASSLTLGQGAESYEQYF. The CDR3 nucleotides read TGTGCCAGCAGCCTAACGCTCGGACAGGGGGCTGAATCCTACGAGCAGTACTTC.

This clonotype has more than one count but fewer than ten. V usage is TRBV29-1 and J usage is TRBJ2-4; D is perhaps TRBD1 (6 bases). V lost 4 bases and J lost 5, with 15 bases in between. From germline, CDR1 is SQVTM and CDR2 ANQGSEA. The CDR3 sequence is 14 residues long. In DNA form, the CDR3 reads TGCAGCGTTGTCCCAGGGGATGAGGAAAACATTCAGTACTTC. Its protein is CSVVPGDEENIQYF.

The chain employs TRBV30 and TRBJ1-4; D is ambiguous. The CDR3 totals 14 residues. Trimming stripped 2 bases from V and 0 bases from J, with 7 bases between. In germline, CDR1 is GTSNPN, CDR2 SVGIG (reference sequence). CDR3 sequence reads: CAWSKTPTNEKLFF. The CDR3 nucleotides read TGTGCCTGGAGTAAGACACCAACTAATGAAAAACTGTTTTTT.